These T cell receptor beta chains were read from a single sample in a study of Graves' ophthalmopathy and Graves' hyperthyroidism. TCRdb reanalysed the multiplex PCR reads using MiXCR and keeps one entry per CDR3 protein. In the table there are 450,000 to 600,000 distinct CDR3 sequences, roughly 39% of which are singletons. The sequenced material came from peripheral blood or thyroid tissue (not recorded which). The receptors derive from an adult man with Graves' hyperthyroidism. Both conserved end residues are part of each CDR3. A D gene is named only where the DNA matches it firmly. Size values are once, few and many counts, or a class for expanded clones, and some rows have none.

size: .
length: 12
V: TRBV7-2
J: TRBJ2-1
D: .
DNA: TGTGCCAGCAGTCCACGGTGGACCCACTTGAACTTC
CDR3: CASSPRWTHLNF

size: .
length: 12
V: TRBV20-1
J: TRBJ2-7
D: TRBD2
DNA: TGCAGTGCTTACGGACTAGCCGATGAGCAGTACTTC
CDR3: CSAYGLADEQYF

size: few
length: 14
V: TRBV11-2
J: TRBJ1-6
D: .
DNA: TGTGCCAGCAGCTTTCAAGGGCCCAATTCACCCCTCCACTTT
CDR3: CASSFQGPNSPLHF

size: many
length: 14
V: TRBV13
J: TRBJ2-2
D: TRBD1
DNA: TGTGCCAGCAGCCAGGGACAGGGCCACGGGGAGCTGTTTTTT
CDR3: CASSQGQGHGELFF

size: many
length: 15
V: TRBV6-1
J: TRBJ1-2
D: .
DNA: TGTGCCAGCAGTGAAGCAGGAAAGAAGTTGTATGGCTACACCTTC
CDR3: CASSEAGKKLYGYTF

size: .
length: 14
V: TRBV12-3/TRBV12-4
J: TRBJ1-2
D: TRBD1
DNA: TGTGCCAGCAGGCAGGGGGAGAGGCACTATGGCTACACCTTC
CDR3: CASRQGERHYGYTF

size: .
length: 15
V: TRBV2
J: TRBJ2-2
D: .
DNA: TGTGCCAGCAGGGAGACCGGGGCGAACACCGGGGAGCTGTTTTTT
CDR3: CASRETGANTGELFF

size: many
length: 18
V: TRBV3-1
J: TRBJ1-2
D: TRBD1
DNA: TGTGCCAGCAGACAAAGCGGGACAGGGACGAGGTTGAACTATGGCTACACCTTC
CDR3: CASRQSGTGTRLNYGYTF

size: many
length: 17
V: TRBV3-1
J: TRBJ1-2
D: TRBD1
DNA: TGTGCCAGCAGCCCCTGGACAGGGGGCAGGGCGAACTATGGCTACACCTTC
CDR3: CASSPWTGGRANYGYTF

size: .
length: 15
V: TRBV7-6
J: TRBJ1-1
D: .
DNA: TGTGCCAGCAGCTTTAGGGCAGGGGAGGACACTGAAGCTTTCTTT
CDR3: CASSFRAGEDTEAFF

size: few
length: 15
V: TRBV7-9
J: TRBJ1-2
D: .
DNA: TGTGCCAGCAGCTTAGCGGCCCAATTTAACTATGGCTACACCTTC
CDR3: CASSLAAQFNYGYTF

size: .
length: 14
V: TRBV2
J: TRBJ1-5
D: .
DNA: TGTGCCAGCAGTGAGGGGACGCTACAAGAGACCCAGCATTTT
CDR3: CASSEGTLQETQHF

size: .
length: 13
V: TRBV2
J: TRBJ2-3
D: .
DNA: TGTGCCAGCAGTGAAGCGCCTCCTAATACGCAGTATTTT
CDR3: CASSEAPPNTQYF

size: .
length: 15
V: TRBV25-1
J: TRBJ2-7
D: .
DNA: TGTGCCAGCAGTGATACGGACAGCTATCCCTACGAGCAGTACTTC
CDR3: CASSDTDSYPYEQYF

size: .
length: 13
V: TRBV9
J: TRBJ2-7
D: .
DNA: TGCGCCAGCAGCACGGCTGCTTCCTACGAGCAGTACTTC
CDR3: CASSTAASYEQYF